The clone carrying this TCR beta chain was counted only a few times. Its cognate antigen is unknown. This sample is part of a study of T-cell memory formation after mild COVID-19. The wider study: For the most part, TCR clusters were specific to one donor.

CDR1 is MDHEN and CDR2 is SYDVKM in the germline V gene. This CDR3 has 13 amino acids. V was shortened by 7 bases and J by 2 bases, with 12 bases between the two germline ends. General study results and limits: CD4+ contracting clones were found mainly in CM and EM, and CD8+ ones in EMRA. Pre-infection memory harbored some responding clones, suggesting cross-reactive memory joined.

TCRdb re-analysed the 5' RACE reads in MiXCR, keeping a single row per CDR3 protein. The sample lists about 270,000 distinct CDR3 sequences, roughly 14% seen once, with over 2% in the top ten. The chain carries TRBV28 and TRBJ2-7; a possible D gene is TRBD1 (6 bases). The sequencing input was PBMCs or a T cell subset sorted from them (not recorded which). This TCR came from an adult woman who had mild COVID-19 (a few samples of this study predate the infection). Cell type and time point are not known. CDR3 DNA sequence: TGTGCCAGCATCTCGACAGGTACCTACGAGCAGTACTTC. Protein product: CASISTGTYEQYF.